This entry is about one TCR beta chain. The sample holds many counts of this clonotype. The antigen this receptor binds is unknown. Per-base qualities were not stored, and no clone one base away is much larger. The sample comes from a study of spatial heterogeneity in lung cancer (dated by TCRdb to between 2017 and 2020). Background on the whole study: Beta-chain transcripts were consistently detected in greater numbers than alpha-chain transcripts, which likely reflects a higher abundance of beta-chain transcripts. In the raw uncorrected reads, each unique combination of TCR and UMI appeared on average more than ten times. In non-small cell lung cancer, the study quantitatively compared TCR alpha and beta repertoires across several tumor regions, matched nontumor lung, and blood. TCR repertoire features were related to nonsynonymous mutation counts determined by whole-exome sequencing of tumor tissue. Both alpha and beta chains were TCR-sequenced in samples taken at surgery, namely 220 tumor regions, roughly 64 matched nontumor lung samples and some 53 PBMC samples.

In light of the paper, this sample's time point label describes: sample taken at primary tumor resection. Whole RNA extracted from tumor and nontumor lung tissue, or from cryopreserved PBMC samples, was used for TCR sequencing without cell sorting. Donors were over 60 patients with early-stage, untreated non-small cell lung cancer from the lung TRACERx cohort. A patient was chosen for TCR sequencing only when enough RNA was available from at least two tumor regions. A distance of 16 bases separates the germline ends of V and J, which lose 2 bases and 2 bases respectively. CDR1 SGHRS and CDR2 YFSETQ were looked up in the germline V gene. Counted from cysteine to phenylalanine, this CDR3 has 16 amino acids. Here the CDR3 DNA is all that survives: 48 bases in frame from base 1. The method behind the library was 5' RACE. The data were produced on a NextSeq 500. The TCR library protocol attached a unique molecular identifier to each TCR cDNA molecule to allow correction of PCR and sequencing errors. As for the original processing: Decombinator tools were used for TCR identification, UMI-based error correction and CDR3 extraction. Expanded TCRs were defined as those above a frequency of 2 per 1,000, corresponding to the top 1% of the tumor frequency distribution. Renyi diversity was calculated using the R vegan package after each repertoire was subsampled 100 times to 5,000 TCRs. CDR3 similarity networks were constructed using string-kernel similarity of amino acid triplets, with links drawn between CDR3s whose pairwise similarity was above 0.82. The public reads were reprocessed in TCRdb via fastp at Q25 and MiXCR, keeping in-frame beta chains. Each record represents a unique CDR3 protein, reported with the most common genes and DNA among its rows. It is TCRdb's table, rather than the study itself, that gives the V and J calls and clone size. The sample profile shows around 45,000 distinct CDR3 sequences; about 12% of them were found once. The ten most abundant clones make up approximately 42% of the sample.

General conclusions and limits of the study: Additional single-cell paired TCR alpha and beta sequencing was considered necessary to confirm, at a functional level, the hypothesis that regional TCRs recognize regional mutations. Ubiquitous expanded tumor TCRs were detected in blood more often at tumor resection than at routine follow-up.

The rearranged chain carries TRBV5-1 and TRBJ1-2; no confident D gene assignment can be made. The source was PBMCs, collected at surgery. The receptor was derived from a female donor with early-stage non-small cell lung cancer. This receptor has the CDR3 CASSFGSPGGNYGYTF. The sequenced DNA is TGCGCCAGCAGCTTCGGGTCACCCGGTGGAAACTATGGCTACACCTTC.